This T cell receptor (beta chain) is drawn from a study of shared clonotypes between healthy human individuals. The germline gives CDR1 SEHNR, CDR2 FQNEAQ (reference sequence). This CDR3 comprises 13 residues. V dropped 1 base and J dropped 10 bases, with 11 bases sitting between them. The assay was immunoSEQ multiplex PCR, and TCRdb's table has in-frame clones only and misses some. The sample lists approximately 1.4 million clones; approximately 98% were seen once. The TCR originated in a man aged 30 to 39 in good health. Material for sequencing was naive CD4+ T cells sorted from blood. Subset in this sample: CD45RA+ positively selected. J is TRBJ2-1 and V is TRBV7-9; no firm D call. The CDR3 DNA follows: TGTGCCAGCAGCTTAGTAGCTGGAGACGAGCAGTTCTTC. This sequence encodes CASSLVAGDEQFF.